Included here is one T cell receptor beta chain sequence, with context. Profiled with immunoSEQ multiplex PCR; TCRdb holds only in-frame clones, not every one. This sample has 250,000 to 350,000 clones, with 87% found just once. Germline loops: CDR1 SGHTA, CDR2 FQGNSA. V lost 5 bases to trimming and J lost 3 bases, with 11 bases between them. The CDR3 runs 13 residues. This sample is drawn from a study of blood T cell repertoires in COVID-19. Study details: There were acute and convalescent COVID-19 samples, and they came from the United States, Italy and Spain.

This rearrangement joins TRBV7-2 to TRBJ2-7, with D maybe TRBD2 (6 bases). The origin of this receptor is a woman aged 50 to 60 who had recovered from COVID-19. Material: peripheral blood. The CDR3, as DNA: TGTGCCAGCAGCCGGGACTGGGACTACGAGCAGTACTTC. Residues: CASSRDWDYEQYF.